The following is a T cell receptor (beta chain) sequence with its context. Original processing methods: Reference gene primer amplification gave estimated nucleated cell counts. TCRdb's copy holds only in-frame clones and misses some; the assay was immunoSEQ multiplex PCR. D and trimming were read from the DNA, whereas the V and J calls and clone size are those reported in that table. The data show fewer than 95,000 clones, roughly 90% seen once. After removal of 1 base from V and 4 bases from J, the junction contained 6 bases not matched to a gene. Germline V gene data show CDR1 as SEHNR and CDR2 as FQNEAQ (reference sequence). The CDR3 totals 16 residues. This specimen belongs to a study of blood T cell repertoires in COVID-19. For the study at large: Samples came from the United States, Italy and Spain, spanning acute and convalescent COVID-19. Sample material is recorded as cDNA or gDNA derived from T cells, B-cell-depleted T cells, or PBMCs.

The chain is built from TRBV7-9 and TRBJ2-2; 7 nucleotides align to TRBD1. The material sequenced was peripheral blood. The sequence came from an elderly woman with acute or convalescent COVID-19. Here the CDR3 reads CASSLEASGGTGELFF. The CDR3 nucleotides are TGTGCCAGCAGCTTAGAAGCGTCAGGGGGCACCGGGGAGCTGTTTTTT.